This is a list of T cell receptor beta chains from one sample in a study of response to subunit inactivated influenza vaccine. MiXCR was run by TCRdb on the RT-PCR reads, yielding one entry per CDR3 protein. The sample shows hundreds of thousands of distinct CDR3 sequences, approximately 15% of them seen only once. The sequencing used PBMCs from blood, collected around two weeks before vaccination. All receptors derive from a man aged 50 or older who received an inactivated influenza vaccine. Each CDR3 is given with its conserved first and last residue. The D gene is left open where the match is weak. Some rows mark clone size as missing; the rest say once, few, many or name a class of expanded clone.

j_call clone_size v_call d_call cdr3_aa cdr3_nt
TRBJ2-7 few TRBV5-1 TRBD2 CASRPDPSGPYEQYF TGCGCCAGCAGACCCGATCCTAGCGGTCCCTACGAGCAGTACTTC
TRBJ1-1 NA TRBV7-9 TRBD1 CASSSISGTDNTEAFF TGTGCCAGCAGCTCAATCAGCGGGACAGATAACACTGAAGCTTTCTTT
TRBJ2-7 few TRBV7-9 NA CASSLEREPSYEQYF TGTGCCAGCAGCTTAGAACGGGAGCCCTCCTACGAGCAGTACTTC
TRBJ2-2 NA TRBV6-6 NA CASSLTKDGELFF TGTGCCAGCAGCCTGACGAAGGACGGGGAGCTGTTTTTT
TRBJ2-1 many TRBV20-1 TRBD1 CSAKTGERGYNEQFF TGCAGTGCTAAAACAGGGGAAAGGGGGTACAATGAGCAGTTCTTC
TRBJ2-1 few TRBV10-2 NA CASRRRGIGYNEQFF TGCGCCAGCAGAAGGAGGGGGATTGGCTACAATGAGCAGTTCTTC
TRBJ2-3 NA TRBV28 TRBD2 CASNGGAGTDTQYF TGTGCCAGTAACGGGGGGGCGGGAACAGATACGCAGTATTTT
TRBJ2-3 NA TRBV4-3 NA CASSLIGGSDTQYF TGCGCCAGCAGCCTAATAGGAGGGTCAGATACGCAGTATTTT
TRBJ1-6 many TRBV4-3 NA CASSQALGSKNSPLHF TGCGCCAGCAGCCAGGCGCTAGGGAGTAAGAATTCACCCCTCCACTTT
TRBJ2-3 few TRBV6-1 TRBD1 CASSRTGATDTQYF TGTGCCAGCAGTCGGACAGGGGCCACAGATACGCAGTATTTT
TRBJ2-7 NA TRBV10-3 NA CAISEIPYEQYF TGTGCCATCAGCGAGATACCCTACGAGCAGTACTTC
TRBJ2-4 NA TRBV20-1 NA CSARDKGQRAKNIQYF TGCAGTGCTAGAGATAAGGGCCAGAGGGCCAAAAACATTCAGTACTTC
TRBJ1-1 NA TRBV6-2/TRBV6-3 NA CASVTVRGLRSEAFF TGTGCCAGCGTTACCGTCAGGGGTCTACGGTCTGAAGCTTTCTTT
TRBJ2-7 few TRBV29-1 NA CSVETLSYEQYF TGCAGCGTTGAAACCCTCTCCTACGAGCAGTACTTC
TRBJ1-6 NA TRBV21-1 NA CASTRKSRNRARGISPLHF TGTGCCAGCACCAGAAAAAGCCGAAACAGGGCCCGTGGGATTTCACCCCTCCACTTT
TRBJ1-4 few TRBV20-1 TRBD1 CSARAARGRSGGNEKLFF TGCAGTGCTAGAGCTGCCAGGGGGAGGTCTGGCGGAAATGAAAAACTGTTTTTT
TRBJ1-5 NA TRBV6-2/TRBV6-3 NA CASRRGYSNQPQHF TGTGCCAGCAGGAGGGGGTATAGCAATCAGCCCCAGCATTTT
TRBJ1-1 NA TRBV5-5 NA CASSLRFNTEAFF TGTGCCAGCAGCTTGAGGTTTAACACTGAAGCTTTCTTT
TRBJ2-7 NA TRBV7-6 TRBD1 CASSRGTDSYEQYF TGTGCCAGCAGCCGAGGGACAGACTCCTACGAGCAGTACTTC
TRBJ2-3 few TRBV7-3 NA CASSPGTSTNTQYF TGTGCCAGCAGCCCTGGGACCAGCACAAATACGCAGTATTTT
TRBJ1-6 few TRBV20-1 NA CSAQPTGEHGNSPLHF TGCAGTGCGCAACCGACAGGTGAACATGGAAATTCACCCCTCCACTTT
TRBJ1-3 NA TRBV11-2 NA CASSLTPKSSGNTIYF TGTGCCAGCAGCTTGACACCGAAGAGCTCTGGAAACACCATATATTTT
TRBJ2-1 many TRBV5-1 TRBD2 CASSVMLAGGLNEQFF TGCGCCAGCAGCGTGATGCTAGCGGGGGGCCTCAATGAGCAGTTCTTC
TRBJ2-2 few TRBV20-1 TRBD1 CSARDRVASGELFF TGCAGTGCCAGGGACAGAGTCGCTTCCGGGGAGCTGTTTTTT
TRBJ2-1 few TRBV12-3/TRBV12-4 NA CASSLGSTNEQFF TGTGCCAGCAGTTTGGGGAGCACGAATGAGCAGTTCTTC
TRBJ2-5 NA TRBV6-5 NA CASSYGGRGTETQYF TGTGCCAGCAGTTACGGCGGGCGCGGTACGGAGACCCAGTACTTC
TRBJ2-5 many TRBV2 NA CASNRETQYF TGTGCCAGCAATAGGGAGACCCAGTACTTC
TRBJ2-5 NA TRBV28 TRBD1 CASFLKGTGKETQYF TGTGCCAGCTTCCTCAAAGGGACAGGGAAAGAGACCCAGTACTTC
TRBJ2-7 many TRBV5-1 NA CASSLSGNYYEQYF TGCGCCAGCAGCTTATCTGGGAACTACTACGAGCAGTACTTC
TRBJ1-4 few TRBV7-9 NA CASSLRVQGRVEKLFF TGTGCCAGCAGCTTGAGAGTTCAGGGGAGGGTTGAAAAACTGTTTTTT
TRBJ1-4 NA TRBV15 TRBD1 CATSTDRVGTNEKLFF TGTGCCACCAGCACCGACAGGGTTGGGACTAATGAAAAACTGTTTTTT
TRBJ1-2 few TRBV12-3/TRBV12-4 NA CASSSFRANYGYTF TGTGCCAGCAGTTCTTTCAGGGCTAACTATGGCTACACCTTC
TRBJ1-2 few TRBV20-1 NA CSAGPLTIQGGGYTF TGCAGTGCCGGACCCCTAACCATTCAGGGTGGGGGCTACACCTTC
TRBJ1-5 NA TRBV6-4 TRBD1 CAPRPGSGGQPQHF TGTGCCCCTAGGCCCGGGTCAGGGGGTCAGCCCCAGCATTTT
TRBJ2-1 NA TRBV5-1 NA CASSTHENRAYNEQFF TGCGCCAGCAGCACCCACGAGAACAGGGCCTACAATGAGCAGTTCTTC
TRBJ2-2 NA TRBV11-2 NA CASSDQGGANTGELFF TGTGCCAGCAGCGACCAGGGGGGTGCGAACACCGGGGAGCTGTTTTTT
TRBJ2-7 NA TRBV4-3 TRBD2 CASSQLTSGSYEQYF TGCGCCAGCAGCCAACTGACTAGCGGGAGTTACGAGCAGTACTTC
TRBJ2-3 NA TRBV7-6 TRBD2 CASSLLSAGPVNTQYF TGTGCCAGCAGCTTATTGTCAGCGGGGCCGGTAAATACGCAGTATTTT
TRBJ2-1 NA TRBV28 NA CASSLGQRHNEQFF TGTGCCAGCAGTTTAGGGCAGAGACACAATGAGCAGTTCTTC
TRBJ1-5 few TRBV20-1 NA CCARDGRSSSNQPQHF TGCTGTGCTAGAGATGGTAGATCAAGTAGCAATCAGCCCCAGCATTTT
TRBJ1-1 NA TRBV11-1 NA CASSKPTLTGPMNTEAFF TGTGCCAGCAGCAAACCGACACTTACAGGACCGATGAACACTGAAGCTTTCTTT
TRBJ1-5 few TRBV7-8 NA CASSSQPPNQPQHF TGTGCCAGCAGCTCCCAACCCCCAAATCAGCCCCAGCATTTT
TRBJ2-1 NA TRBV20-1 NA CSARRTYNEQFF TGCAGTGCTAGGAGGACCTACAATGAGCAGTTCTTC
TRBJ2-3 NA TRBV7-2 NA CASSLGGVNTQYF TGTGCCAGCAGCTTAGGGGGGGTCAATACGCAGTATTTT
TRBJ1-1 NA TRBV20-1 NA CSASEGGKGTEAFF TGCAGTGCTAGCGAGGGAGGGAAGGGTACCGAAGCTTTCTTT
TRBJ1-2 NA TRBV11-2 NA CASSLDRASGYTF TGTGCCAGCAGCTTAGACAGGGCGAGTGGCTACACCTTC
TRBJ2-5 few TRBV6-2/TRBV6-3 TRBD2 CASSYVLAGGPETQYF TGTGCCAGCAGTTACGTGCTAGCGGGGGGCCCAGAGACCCAGTACTTC
TRBJ2-2 many TRBV15 TRBD1 CATSTGRGLRGELFF TGTGCCACCAGCACAGGCAGGGGGCTCCGAGGGGAGCTGTTTTTT
TRBJ2-3 NA TRBV6-5 TRBD1 CASSSLGTEVADTQYF TGTGCCAGCAGTTCATTAGGGACAGAGGTGGCAGATACGCAGTATTTT
TRBJ2-2 few TRBV5-1 NA CASSGAQIPTGELFF TGCGCCAGCAGCGGGGCTCAGATCCCGACCGGGGAGCTGTTTTTT